This T cell receptor beta chain is drawn from a study of T cell changes during pregnancy in multiple sclerosis. Sequenced by immunoSEQ multiplex PCR; TCRdb stores in-frame clones only, minus some. This table has approximately 100,000 clones, approximately 91% appearing once. In its sample, this clone was seen once. J was trimmed by 2 bases and V by 6 bases; bases with no gene match: 5. There are 16 residues in the CDR3. Germline lookup yields CDR1 SGHVS and CDR2 FQNEAQ. This specimen was peripheral blood, taken in the second trimester of pregnancy. The TCR comes from a female donor with multiple sclerosis, enrolled in a pregnancy study. The gene calls are TRBV7-8 and TRBJ2-3; 13 bases are shared with TRBD2. CDR3 protein: CASSHGLAGATDTQYF. The CDR3 region has the DNA TGTGCCAGCAGTCACGGACTAGCGGGAGCCACAGATACGCAGTATTTT. Full variable domain (missing parts from reference TRBV7-8 and TRBJ2-3): GAGVSQSPRYKVAKRGQDVALRCDPISGHVSLFWYQQALGQGPEFLTYFQNEAQLDKSGLPSDRFFAERPEGSVSTLKIQRTQQEDSAVYLCASSHGLAGATDTQYFGPGTRLTVL.